This TCR beta chain was observed in a study of response to subunit inactivated influenza vaccine. Study results and caveats: Few additional T cells are recruited per seasonal influenza vaccination, authors suggested.

TCRdb analysed the RT-PCR reads with MiXCR anew, one entry per CDR3 protein. Here the sample spans a few hundred thousand distinct CDR3 sequences, 21% being singletons. Regarding this clonotype: Its target is not known.

CDR3 length: 18 amino acids. V shed 2 bases, J shed 0 bases, and the junction held 5 bases outside the gene matches. Germline V lookup: CDR1 MDHEN, CDR2 SYDVKM. The V call is TRBV28, the J call TRBJ2-4, with TRBD1 matching 12 bases. Specimen: PBMCs from blood, collected less than 22 months after vaccination. The source of this sequence is a man between 50 and 69 years old who received an inactivated influenza vaccine. As DNA, the CDR3 is TGTGCCAGCAGTTTAGGGGACAGGGGGCGAGGAGCCAAAAACATTCAGTACTTC. As protein: CASSLGDRGRGAKNIQYF.